What follows are 31 T cell receptor beta chains derived from one specimen sequenced in a study of identical twins. MiXCR, run by TCRdb on the 5' RACE reads, gives a single entry per CDR3 protein. This sample has roughly 700,000 distinct CDR3 sequences, with about 9.4% found just once. The same sample was also used in a study of yellow fever vaccine responses in identical twins.

Source material: PBMCs. The receptors originated from a woman aged 18 to 35 in good health.

On this clonotype itself: A much larger clonotype is one base distant, so this may be a read error. The chain links TRBV9 to TRBJ2-3, with 15 bases lining up with TRBD2. This CDR3 is 17 amino acids long. CDR1 is SGDLS and CDR2 is YYNGEE in the germline V gene. CDR3 bases: TGTGCCAGCAGCGACGGGACTAGCGGGGGGCCCGCAGATATGCAGTATTTT. Translating gives CASSDGTSGGPADMQYF.

This clonotype was recorded at least ten times. The chain carries TRBV12-3 or TRBV12-4 and TRBJ2-3, with D perhaps being TRBD1 or TRBD2 (5 bases each). The CDR3 consists of 12 residues. Trimming left V 5 bases short and J 7 bases short, with 10 bases between. The CDR3 here is CASSQGGHTQYF. As DNA, the CDR3 is TGTGCCAGCAGTCAGGGCGGGCATACGCAGTATTTT.

This clonotype has just a few counts. The V call is TRBV7-9, the J call TRBJ2-5; a weak D match, TRBD2 (6 bases). The CDR3 sequence is 12 residues long. Trimming took off 6 bases at V and 5 bases at J, with 10 bases between the two ends. Per the germline V gene, CDR1 is SEHNR and CDR2 is FQNEAQ (reference sequence). CDR3 in DNA: TGTGCCAGCAGGGCGGGGTTGGAGACCCAGTACTTC. Amino acid sequence: CASRAGLETQYF. Complete variable domain (other parts from reference TRBV7-9 and TRBJ2-5): DTGVSQNPRHKITKRGQNVTFRCDPISEHNRLYWYRQTLGQGPEFLTYFQNEAQLEKSRLLSDRFSAERPKGSFSTLEIQRTEQGDSAMYLCASRAGLETQYFGPGTRLLVL.

In its sample, this clonotype was seen a few times. The chain links TRBV10-2 to TRBJ2-2; D gene ambiguous. This CDR3 has 14 residues. In germline, CDR1 is WSHSY, CDR2 SAAADI. V gave up 7 bases and J gave up 0 bases, with 9 bases separating them. For the CDR3, the DNA is TGCGCCAGCACCAGAGACCCGAACACCGGGGAGCTGTTTTTT. Amino acid sequence: CASTRDPNTGELFF.

The CDR3 DNA is TGTGCCAGCAGCCCCCGCGGCCCTCTCGAGGGAAACACCATATATTTT. This gives the protein CASSPRGPLEGNTIYF. V is TRBV7-9 and J is TRBJ1-3; D uncertain. The CDR3 is made up of 16 amino acids. The V gene lost 5 bases and the J gene lost 4 bases, with 18 bases spanning the gap. Germline CDR1 SEHNR, CDR2 FQNEAQ (reference sequence).

DNA of the CDR3: TGTGCCAGCAGGAAACAGGGGACTCCACGCAATGAGCAGTTCTTC. This encodes CASRKQGTPRNEQFF. The chain links TRBV6-1 to TRBJ2-1; D might be TRBD1 (7 bases). With 6 bases removed from V and 6 bases from J, the gap between germline ends came to 18 bases. Germline V CDR1 and CDR2: MNHNS, SASEGT. This CDR3 spans 15 amino acids.

The chain employs TRBV7-2 and TRBJ2-1; tentative D call: TRBD1 (6 bases). Trimming shortened V by 6 bases and J by 9 bases, and 21 bases separated the two germline ends. The CDR3 totals 15 residues. Germline V gives CDR1 SGHTA, CDR2 FQGNSA. The CDR3 DNA reads as TGTGCCAGCAGATTAACAGGGCGTCTCGGTAGTGAGCAGTTCTTC. It encodes CASRLTGRLGSEQFF. The full variable domain, with the rest looked up from reference TRBV7-2 and TRBJ2-1, is GAGVSQSPSNKVTEKGKDVELRCDPISGHTALYWYRQSLGQGLEFLIYFQGNSAPDKSGLPSDRFSAERTGGSVSTLTIQRTQQEDSAVYLCASRLTGRLGSEQFFGPGTRLTVL.

This rearrangement joins TRBV2 to TRBJ1-1; 8 bases are a match to TRBD1. Trimming cost V 5 bases and J 1 base; bases outside gene matches: 6. Germline V lookup: CDR1 SNHLY, CDR2 FYNNEI. The CDR3 sequence is 15 residues long. The CDR3 protein is CASSRQGQTNTEAFF. As DNA, the CDR3 is TGTGCCAGCAGTCGACAGGGGCAGACGAACACTGAAGCTTTCTTT.

V gene TRBV5-1 combines with J gene TRBJ1-6; a possible D gene is TRBD1 (6 bases). The germline V and J ends were trimmed by 1 base and 14 bases, with 13 bases remaining between them. CDR1 is SGHRS, CDR2 YFSETQ, per germline. The CDR3 has 13 amino acids. The CDR3 region is CASSLSGGGALHF. CDR3 DNA sequence: TGCGCCAGCAGCTTGTCGGGAGGGGGGGCCCTCCACTTT.

In its sample, this clonotype was seen a few times. V usage is TRBV12-3 or TRBV12-4 and J usage is TRBJ1-2, with D possibly matching TRBD1 (5 bases). V lost 9 bases and J 4 bases, leaving 12 bases between the germline ends. The CDR3 has 12 residues. CDR3 nucleotides: TGTGCCAGTGGGGACGGCCTCTATGGCTACACCTTC. Translated: CASGDGLYGYTF.

This clonotype came up many times. The gene calls are TRBV12-3 or TRBV12-4 and TRBJ2-2; a weak D match, TRBD1 (8 bases). This CDR3 spans 15 amino acids. The V end was cut by 0 bases, the J end by 5 bases, with 10 bases between. CDR3 amino acids: CASSLAQGGTGELFF. The CDR3 nucleotides read TGTGCCAGCAGTTTAGCACAGGGGGGGACCGGGGAGCTGTTTTTT.

This clonotype was seen many times. The V and J genes are TRBV28 and TRBJ2-1; the D call may be TRBD1 or TRBD2 (7 bases each). Germline CDR1 MDHEN, CDR2 SYDVKM. V lost 6 bases, J lost 3 bases, and 15 bases lay in between. The CDR3 loop spans 15 amino acids. The CDR3 bases are TGTGCCAGCAGCCAGGGGGGGGACAGCTACAATGAGCAGTTCTTC. Translating it yields CASSQGGDSYNEQFF.

This clonotype appeared many times. The chain employs TRBV3-1 and TRBJ2-5; D is undetermined. The V end was cut by 1 base, the J end by 5 bases, with 5 bases between. Germline V gene lookup returns CDR1 LGHDT and CDR2 YNNKEL (reference sequence). This CDR3 is 12 amino acids long. The CDR3 protein is CASSQGLETQYF. Here the CDR3 DNA reads TGTGCCAGCAGCCAAGGCCTCGAGACCCAGTACTTC.

This clonotype was observed a few times. The chain links TRBV15 to TRBJ2-1; 7 bases match TRBD2. Germline V lookup: CDR1 LNHNV, CDR2 YYDKDF (reference sequence). The CDR3 is 16 residues long. Unmatched junction bases numbered 18, after V lost 10 bases and J lost 6 bases. CDR3 nucleotides: TGTGCCATCGTTGGGGGGGGAGCAAGGTCCCCCAATGAGCAGTTCTTC. It codes for CAIVGGGARSPNEQFF. The whole variable domain, filled in from reference TRBV15 and TRBJ2-1, reads DAMVIQNPRYQVTQFGKPVTLSCSQTLNHNVMYWYQQKSSQAPKLLFHYYDKDFNNEADTPDNFQSRRPNTSFCFLDIRSPGLGDTAMYLCAIVGGGARSPNEQFFGPGTRLTVL.

CDR3 loop: CSARDLGSLFSYEQYF. The CDR3 bases are TGCAGTGCTAGAGATCTGGGCAGCCTTTTCTCCTACGAGCAGTACTTC. The chain employs TRBV20-1 and TRBJ2-7; no clear D. Trimming cost V 0 bases and J 0 bases, with 15 bases left between them. Per the germline V gene, CDR1 is DFQATT and CDR2 is SNEGSKA (reference sequence). The CDR3 has 16 residues.

This chain connects TRBV6-5 to TRBJ1-2; D not resolved. The V end was cut by 4 bases, the J end by 4 bases, with 16 bases between. Germline lookup yields CDR1 MNHEY and CDR2 SVGAGI. CDR3 length: 15 amino acids. The CDR3: CASSSSLDLGYGYTF. Here the CDR3 DNA reads TGTGCCAGCAGTTCGTCGTTAGATCTTGGCTATGGCTACACCTTC.

This clonotype was observed at least ten times. The rearrangement links TRBV12-3 or TRBV12-4 to TRBJ2-3, with 9 bases identical to TRBD2. The trim removed 3 bases at V and 0 bases at J, leaving 16 bases unmatched. There are 20 residues in the CDR3. This CDR3 reads CASSLYPSGKFGFSTDTQYF. DNA for the CDR3: TGTGCCAGCAGTTTGTATCCTAGCGGGAAGTTTGGGTTCAGCACAGATACGCAGTATTTT.

The chain couples TRBV4-1 to TRBJ2-7, with D perhaps matching TRBD2 (6 bases). Per the germline V gene, CDR1 is MGHRA and CDR2 is YSYEKL. Trimming pared 3 bases from V and 5 bases from J, leaving 26 bases between. This CDR3 contains 18 residues. The CDR3 loop is CASSQAGRGSSGPHEQYF. The CDR3 bases are TGCGCCAGCAGCCAGGCTGGACGGGGAAGTAGCGGTCCTCACGAGCAGTACTTC.

This clonotype was found many times. DNA of the CDR3: TGTGCCAGCAGTTACTCGACAGGATCGTACGCTGAGCAGTTCTTC. This gives the protein CASSYSTGSYAEQFF. The J gene is TRBJ2-1, the V gene TRBV6-5, with D maybe TRBD1 (6 bases). This CDR3 is 15 amino acids long. Germline-derived CDR1 and CDR2 are MNHEY and SVGAGI. With 0 bases removed from V and 9 bases from J, the gap between germline ends came to 15 bases.

This clonotype was counted ten times or more. The genes are TRBV7-9 and TRBJ1-2; D is perhaps TRBD1 (5 bases). V was cut by 5 bases and J by 5 bases, with 18 bases left in between. Germline V gene lookup returns CDR1 SEHNR and CDR2 FQNEAQ (reference sequence). The CDR3 totals 15 residues. The CDR3: CASSPPTALGYGYTF. CDR3 coding DNA: TGTGCCAGCAGCCCCCCGACAGCCCTCGGGTATGGCTACACCTTC.

Only a few counts were recorded for this clonotype. The chain is built from TRBV20-1 and TRBJ2-3; D possibly corresponds to TRBD2 (7 bases). Germline CDR1 DFQATT, CDR2 SNEGSKA (reference sequence). The CDR3 is 15 amino acids. V was trimmed by 4 bases and J by 0 bases, leaving 14 bases between them. CDR3 in amino acids: CSATSGRGSTDTQYF. The DNA for the CDR3 is TGCAGTGCTACATCGGGGAGGGGGAGCACAGATACGCAGTATTTT.

This clonotype showed up many times. The gene calls are TRBV7-9 and TRBJ2-7; D call uncertain. Per the germline V gene, CDR1 is SEHNR and CDR2 is FQNEAQ (reference sequence). The ends were cut back, 0 bases at V and 7 bases at J, with 7 bases in the middle. There are 12 residues in the CDR3. In DNA, the CDR3 is TGTGCCAGCAGCTTAGCGGTGGCAGAGCAGTACTTC. Protein product: CASSLAVAEQYF.

J is TRBJ2-7 and V is TRBV11-2; 7 nucleotides line up with TRBD1. The CDR3 spans 15 residues. J gave up 2 bases and V 7 bases, and 11 bases lay outside the gene matches. Germline CDR1 reads SGHAT; CDR2 reads FQNNGV. This CDR3 is CASTPADRETYEQYF. The CDR3 coding sequence is TGTGCCAGCACCCCTGCTGACAGGGAGACCTACGAGCAGTACTTC.

This clonotype was seen at least ten times. V usage is TRBV20-1 and J usage is TRBJ2-2; 8 bases fit TRBD1. After removal of 5 bases from V and 4 bases from J, the junction contained 9 bases not matched to a gene. This CDR3 spans 15 amino acids. Germline-derived CDR1 and CDR2 are DFQATT and SNEGSKA (reference sequence). CDR3 amino acids: CSALDRGRSTGELFF. CDR3 DNA: TGCAGTGCTCTTGACAGGGGACGGAGCACCGGGGAGCTGTTTTTT.

The rearrangement links TRBV4-1 to TRBJ2-3, with D hard to call. The germline V gene has CDR1 MGHRA and CDR2 YSYEKL. V lost 2 bases, J lost 0 bases, and 15 bases lay in between. CDR3 length equals 17 residues. CDR3 protein: CASSQFPTAASTDTQYF. CDR3 in DNA: TGCGCCAGCAGCCAATTCCCGACGGCGGCTAGCACAGATACGCAGTATTTT.

The chain has TRBV7-2 and TRBJ2-2; TRBD2 might be the D (5 bases). This CDR3 region has 14 residues. V was trimmed by 5 bases and J by 6 bases, leaving 13 bases between them. Germline assignment: CDR1 SGHTA and CDR2 FQGNSA. The CDR3 DNA reads TGTGCCAGCAGCGTCACGGGGTCCTCCGGGGAGCTGTTTTTT. Protein sequence: CASSVTGSSGELFF.

This clonotype was picked up many times. The V and J genes are TRBV3-1 and TRBJ2-1, with 9 bases fitting TRBD2. CDR1 and CDR2 (germline): LGHDT, YNNKEL (reference sequence). The CDR3 length is 15 residues. The V gene end was trimmed by 4 bases and the J gene end by 1 base; junction bases not matched to a gene: 2. The CDR3 DNA is TGTGCCAGCAGCCTGCTAGCGGGGTCCTACAATGAGCAGTTCTTC. Its protein product is CASSLLAGSYNEQFF.

This clonotype was found a few times. J is TRBJ2-2 and V is TRBV7-2, with a weak D call TRBD1 (6 bases). The CDR3 spans 16 residues. Trimming cost V 5 bases and J 1 base, with 14 bases left between them. CDR1 and CDR2 from the germline V gene are SGHTA and FQGNSA. For the CDR3, the DNA is TGTGCCAGCAGCCCGTTAGACAGGAAGAACACCGGGGAGCTGTTTTTT. It is translated as CASSPLDRKNTGELFF.

This clonotype has a count of ten or more. The V call is TRBV3-1, the J call TRBJ2-1, with 8 bases identical to TRBD2. Germline V gives CDR1 LGHDT, CDR2 YNNKEL (reference sequence). This CDR3 has 16 amino acids. V dropped 2 bases and J dropped 4; count of bases not matched to a gene: 7. CDR3 region: CASSQPKLAGYNEQFF. The DNA of the CDR3 is TGTGCCAGCAGCCAACCTAAGCTAGCGGGTTACAATGAGCAGTTCTTC.

This clonotype has at least ten counts. The chain is built from TRBV4-3 and TRBJ1-1; D is unresolved. From germline, CDR1 is LGHNA and CDR2 YSLEER. V lost 0 bases and J lost 8, with 13 bases in between. The CDR3 is 14 amino acids. In DNA, the CDR3 is TGCGCCAGCAGCCAAGATCCAGTTTTTTCGGAAGCTTTCTTT. Translating it yields CASSQDPVFSEAFF.

The chain employs TRBV4-3 and TRBJ2-7; 7 positions agree with TRBD2. There are 14 residues in the CDR3. Germline CDR1 and CDR2: LGHNA and YSLEER. The V gene end was trimmed by 4 bases and the J gene end by 2 bases; junction bases not matched to a gene: 5. CDR3 sequence reads: CASSRGSGTYEQYF. The CDR3 DNA reads as TGCGCCAGCAGCCGGGGAAGCGGGACCTACGAGCAGTACTTC.